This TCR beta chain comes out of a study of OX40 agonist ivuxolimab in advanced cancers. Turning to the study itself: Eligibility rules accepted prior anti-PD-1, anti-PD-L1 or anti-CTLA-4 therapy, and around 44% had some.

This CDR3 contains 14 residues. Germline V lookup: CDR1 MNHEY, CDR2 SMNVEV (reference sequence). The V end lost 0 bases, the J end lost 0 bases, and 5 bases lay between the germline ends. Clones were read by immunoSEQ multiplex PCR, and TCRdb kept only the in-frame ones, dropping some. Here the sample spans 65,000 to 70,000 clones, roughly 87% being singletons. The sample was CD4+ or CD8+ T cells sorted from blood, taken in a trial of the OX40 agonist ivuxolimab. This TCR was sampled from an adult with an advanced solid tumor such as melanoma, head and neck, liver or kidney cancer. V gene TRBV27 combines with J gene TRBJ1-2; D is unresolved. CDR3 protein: CASSLSQTNYGYTF. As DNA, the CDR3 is TGTGCCAGCAGTTTATCACAGACTAACTATGGCTACACCTTC.